The 25 T cell receptor beta chains listed next were all sequenced from one sample in a study of T cells in Graves' hyperthyroidism and ophthalmopathy. Researchers took RNA transcripts and amplified the TCR beta CDR3 regions from them. HTBI primers were employed in a first-round RT-PCR of the TCR CDR3. TCRdb reprocessed the multiplex PCR reads via MiXCR and lists one record per CDR3 protein. Among hundreds of thousands of distinct CDR3 sequences listed, around 13% were seen once. Sequenced: blood. All receptors derive from a woman between 18 and 29 years old with Graves' hyperthyroidism.

The table lists this clonotype with many counts. The gene calls are TRBV7-9 and TRBJ2-7; D is possibly TRBD1 (6 bases). Trimming took off 1 base at V and 5 bases at J, with 12 bases between the two ends. Germline lookup yields CDR1 SEHNR and CDR2 FQNEAQ (reference sequence). This CDR3 is 14 amino acids long. CDR3 amino acids: CASSLEGQGNEQYF. DNA of the CDR3: TGTGCCAGCAGCTTAGAGGGGCAGGGGAACGAGCAGTACTTC.

This chain uses TRBV3-1 with TRBJ2-2, with TRBD2 matching over 16 bases. Germline trimming cut 1 base from V and 5 bases from J; bases unmatched to any gene: 7. Germline V gene lookup returns CDR1 LGHDT and CDR2 YNNKEL (reference sequence). This CDR3 spans 19 amino acids. The chain's CDR3 is CASSQGGLAGGPVTGELFF. CDR3 DNA: TGTGCCAGCAGCCAAGGGGGACTAGCGGGAGGGCCGGTGACCGGGGAGCTGTTTTTT.

This chain joins TRBV19 and TRBJ2-2, with a weak D call TRBD2 (6 bases). Trimming stripped 6 bases from V and 0 bases from J, with 14 bases between. Germline-derived CDR1 and CDR2 are LNHDA and SQIVND (reference sequence). CDR3 length: 16 amino acids. The CDR3 spells CASRPQAGPNTGELFF. The CDR3 nucleotides read TGTGCCAGTAGGCCCCAGGCGGGACCGAACACCGGGGAGCTGTTTTTT.

This clonotype was picked up a small number of times. The rearrangement links TRBV7-6 to TRBJ2-5, with D possibly TRBD1 on 6 matching bases. Trimming shortened V by 5 bases and J by 5 bases, and 18 bases separated the two germline ends. The CDR3 has 15 amino acids. Germline V lookup: CDR1 SGHVS, CDR2 FNYEAQ. Written as DNA, the CDR3 is TGTGCCAGCAGCCCCACGCCGGGACACCGTGAGACCCAGTACTTC. This gives the protein CASSPTPGHRETQYF.

This clonotype came up many times. V gene TRBV12-3 or TRBV12-4 combines with J gene TRBJ2-1; TRBD2 might be the D (5 bases). CDR3 length: 12 amino acids. Trimming stripped 6 bases from V and 5 bases from J, with 8 bases between. Written as DNA, the CDR3 is TGTGCCAGCAGGGCCGGGAACAATGAGCAGTTCTTC. It is translated as CASRAGNNEQFF.

This clonotype was seen only a few times. J is TRBJ1-2 and V is TRBV30, with D possibly TRBD1 on 6 matching bases. The CDR3 covers 12 residues. V gave up 7 bases and J gave up 4 bases, with 13 bases separating them. Germline assignment: CDR1 GTSNPN and CDR2 SVGIG (reference sequence). The CDR3 here is CAFTGQSYGYTF. CDR3 DNA sequence: TGTGCCTTTACGGGACAAAGCTATGGCTACACCTTC.

At least ten counts were recorded for this clonotype. The chain recombines TRBV29-1 with TRBJ2-2, with D perhaps matching TRBD1 (5 bases). Germline CDR1 SQVTM, CDR2 ANQGSEA. V was pared by 0 bases and J by 1 base, with 12 bases between. The CDR3 extends over 16 amino acids. CDR3: CSVEEIRGGNTGELFF. The CDR3 bases are TGCAGCGTTGAAGAAATAAGGGGCGGGAACACCGGGGAGCTGTTTTTT.

This clonotype was seen only a few times. V usage is TRBV10-3 and J usage is TRBJ2-5; 12 bases match TRBD1. The CDR3 runs to 14 residues. Germline-derived CDR1 and CDR2 are ENHRY and SYGVKD. The J segment lost 4 bases and the V segment lost 7 bases, leaving 4 bases of the junction unmatched. CDR3 in amino acids: CAIMKGQGAETQYF. CDR3 coding DNA: TGTGCCATCATGAAGGGACAGGGGGCAGAGACCCAGTACTTC.

The CDR3 region has the DNA TGTGCCACCCTGGGTGGAAGCACAGATACGCAGTATTTT. The encoded protein is CATLGGSTDTQYF. The chain is built from TRBV12-3 or TRBV12-4 and TRBJ2-3; D ambiguous. The CDR3 length is 13 residues. V was trimmed by 10 bases and J by 0 bases, leaving 11 bases between them.

This clonotype has a count of ten or more. V usage is TRBV28 and J usage is TRBJ2-1; 11 bases line up with TRBD2. The trim removed 3 bases at V and 0 bases at J, leaving 19 bases unmatched. This CDR3 is 22 amino acids long. The germline CDR1 and CDR2 sequences are MDHEN and SYDVKM. The CDR3 DNA reads as TGTGCCAGCAGTTTCCCGGGACTAGCGGACCCGCCGACCAAGAGCTCCTACAATGAGCAGTTCTTC. It codes for CASSFPGLADPPTKSSYNEQFF.

The sample holds many counts of this clonotype. V gene TRBV19 combines with J gene TRBJ1-5; the D is unclear. CDR1 LNHDA and CDR2 SQIVND come from the germline V gene (reference sequence). V lost 4 bases and J 11 bases, leaving 9 bases between the germline ends. The length of the CDR3 is 11 residues. CDR3 coding DNA: TGTGCCAGTAGTAACCGAGAAACCCAGCATTTT. Protein: CASSNRETQHF. Supplemented by reference TRBV19 and TRBJ1-5, the full variable domain reads DGGITQSPKYLFRKEGQNVTLSCEQNLNHDAMYWYRQDPGQGLRLIYYSQIVNDFQKGDIAEGYSVSREKKESFPLTVTSAQKNPTAFYLCASSNRETQHFGDGTRLSIL.

This clonotype was counted between two and nine times. The chain combines TRBV19 with TRBJ2-3, with D perhaps matching TRBD1 or TRBD2 (5 bases each). Germline loops: CDR1 LNHDA, CDR2 SQIVND (reference sequence). This CDR3 spans 15 amino acids. Trimming shortened V by 5 bases and J by 2 bases, and 14 bases separated the two germline ends. In DNA, the CDR3 is TGTGCCAGTAGTGACCGGGACGGATCCACAGATACGCAGTATTTT. Protein sequence: CASSDRDGSTDTQYF.

Turning to this clonotype: An end of the junction differs from the germline gene, which may be a read error. The CDR3 reads CASSHPGYNEQSF. CDR3 nucleotide sequence: TGTGCCAGCAGCCACCCGGGTTACAATGAGCAGTCCTTC. The V and J genes are TRBV3-1 and TRBJ2-1; D not resolved. This CDR3 has 13 amino acids. CDR1 is LGHDT and CDR2 is YNNKEL in the germline V gene (reference sequence).

This clonotype was counted ten times or more. The gene calls are TRBV18 and TRBJ1-1; D unresolved. The CDR3 is 14 residues long. CDR1 and CDR2 from the germline V gene are KGHSH and LQKENI. Trimming removed 2 bases at V and 4 bases at J, with 11 bases between. This chain's CDR3 is CASSPTPTGTEAFF. CDR3 nucleotides: TGTGCCAGCTCACCAACACCCACGGGCACTGAAGCTTTCTTT.

The chain joins TRBV6-1 to TRBJ1-2, with a tentative D call TRBD1 (5 bases). Trimming took off 3 bases at V and 7 bases at J, with 18 bases between the two ends. Germline-derived CDR1 and CDR2 are MNHNS and SASEGT. The CDR3 loop spans 15 amino acids. CDR3 loop: CASSDPGGAGLGYTF. CDR3 nucleotides: TGTGCCAGCAGTGACCCGGGAGGCGCGGGGCTTGGCTACACCTTC.

This clonotype appeared a few times. The rearrangement links TRBV7-9 to TRBJ1-1; D is unclear. Germline CDR1 reads SEHNR; CDR2 reads FQNEAQ (reference sequence). This CDR3 is built from 15 residues. Trimming pared 2 bases from V and 6 bases from J, leaving 16 bases between. The CDR3 is CASSLFSSGSSEAFF. The CDR3 bases are TGTGCCAGCAGCTTATTCAGTAGCGGGAGTTCTGAAGCTTTCTTT.

This chain connects TRBV2 to TRBJ1-4, with D perhaps matching TRBD1 (6 bases). Germline V lookup: CDR1 SNHLY, CDR2 FYNNEI. Trimming cost V 6 bases and J 4 bases, with 12 bases left between them. The CDR3 is 14 amino acids. CDR3: CASRGGRVNEKLFF. In DNA, the CDR3 is TGTGCCAGCAGAGGGGGACGGGTTAATGAAAAACTGTTTTTT.

This clonotype was recorded a few times. The chain carries TRBV7-3 and TRBJ2-2; TRBD1 or TRBD2 may be the D gene (5 bases each). This CDR3 region has 17 residues. The V and J ends lost 5 bases and 3 bases respectively, with 19 bases between them. The germline V gene has CDR1 SGHTA and CDR2 FQGTGA. The CDR3 loop reads CASSQGGQGAYTGELFF. The CDR3 nucleotides are TGTGCCAGCAGCCAAGGCGGTCAGGGAGCCTACACCGGGGAGCTGTTTTTT. The full variable domain, rest sourced from reference TRBV7-3 and TRBJ2-2, is GAGVSQTPSNKVTEKGKYVELRCDPISGHTALYWYRQSLGQGPEFLIYFQGTGAADDSGLPNDRFFAVRPEGSVSTLKIQRTERGDSAVYLCASSQGGQGAYTGELFFGEGSRLTVL.

This clonotype was picked up a small number of times. The chain has TRBV29-1 and TRBJ1-2; no clear D gene. The V end lost 6 bases, the J end lost 8 bases, and 16 bases lay between the germline ends. The CDR3 is 12 amino acids. Germline V lookup: CDR1 SQVTM, CDR2 ANQGSEA. The CDR3 reads CSVPPGEEGYTF. The CDR3 nucleotides read TGCAGCGTACCCCCCGGGGAGGAGGGCTACACCTTC.

This clonotype was counted between two and nine times. This rearrangement joins TRBV18 to TRBJ2-1, with D possibly TRBD1 on 6 matching bases. The CDR3 runs 15 residues. V was trimmed by 6 bases and J by 4 bases, leaving 16 bases between them. The V gene's germline CDR1 is KGHSH and CDR2 LQKENI. CDR3 DNA: TGTGCCAGCTCCCCAGAGAGGGGGAGTTACAATGAGCAGTTCTTC. Encoded protein: CASSPERGSYNEQFF.

This clonotype was seen a handful of times. The gene calls are TRBV5-1 and TRBJ1-1, with TRBD1 identical over 7 bases. V gave up 4 bases and J gave up 8 bases; unmatched junction bases: 8. The V gene's germline CDR1 is SGHRS and CDR2 YFSETQ. This CDR3 has 13 amino acids. This chain's CDR3 is CASSGETGPEAFF. The CDR3 region has the DNA TGCGCCAGCAGCGGAGAGACAGGGCCAGAAGCTTTCTTT.

This rearrangement joins TRBV6-1 to TRBJ2-7, with D perhaps TRBD2 (6 bases). V lost 6 bases and J 4 bases, leaving 31 bases between the germline ends. Germline-derived CDR1 and CDR2 are MNHNS and SASEGT. The CDR3 loop spans 19 amino acids. CDR3 in amino acids: CASRTGSIFTSTPVYEQYF. DNA of the CDR3: TGTGCCAGCAGAACCGGGAGCATATTTACTTCTACCCCGGTTTACGAGCAGTACTTC.

The chain carries TRBV7-9 and TRBJ2-1; 12 bases are shared with TRBD2. After removal of 5 bases from V and 8 bases from J, the junction contained 10 bases not matched to a gene. The germline V gene encodes CDR1 SEHNR and CDR2 FQNEAQ (reference sequence). The CDR3 runs to 16 residues. This CDR3 is CASSPRLAGEVDEQFF. CDR3 nucleotides: TGTGCCAGCAGCCCTAGACTAGCGGGAGAGGTGGATGAGCAGTTCTTC.

This clonotype has a count of ten or more. The rearrangement links TRBV14 to TRBJ2-7; 8 bases fit TRBD2. The CDR3 has 15 residues. After removal of 4 bases from V and 0 bases from J, the junction contained 5 bases not matched to a gene. CDR1 and CDR2 from the germline V gene are SGHDN and FVKESK. The CDR3 protein is CASSRLAGLSYEQYF. The CDR3 DNA reads as TGTGCCAGCAGCCGATTAGCGGGACTCTCCTACGAGCAGTACTTC.

This clonotype has just a few counts. The V gene is TRBV12-3 or TRBV12-4, the J gene TRBJ2-3; D gene ambiguous. The germline V and J ends were trimmed by 5 bases and 4 bases, with 13 bases remaining between them. This CDR3 is 14 amino acids long. The CDR3 reads CASSPNPPADTQYF. CDR3 in DNA: TGTGCCAGCAGTCCCAATCCTCCCGCAGATACGCAGTATTTT.